This is a list of T cell receptor beta chains from one sample in a study of cytomegalovirus exposure and HLA in healthy donors. Profiled with immunoSEQ multiplex PCR; TCRdb holds only in-frame clones, not every one. The table has about 93,000 clones, around 78% seen once. Source material: PBMCs. These receptor sequences come from a man aged 25 to 40 in good health and CMV-seronegative. The CDR3 runs from the conserved cysteine through the conserved F or W. A D gene is named only where the DNA matches it firmly. Rows give clone size only sometimes, using once, few, many, or a class for an expanded clone.

CDR3nt: TGCGCCAGCAGCCAAAGACAGTCCTACGAGCAGTACTTC
CDR3aa: CASSQRQSYEQYF
d_gene: NA
abundance: NA
v_gene: TRBV4-3
j_gene: TRBJ2-7

CDR3nt: TGTGCCAGCAGCCCACAGGGTGATGCCTGGAGGTCACCCCTCCACTTT
CDR3aa: CASSPQGDAWRSPLHF
d_gene: NA
abundance: NA
v_gene: TRBV9
j_gene: TRBJ1-6

CDR3nt: TGTGCCAGCAGCTTCACGGACAGATCTTCTGGTTTCTTT
CDR3aa: CASSFTDRSSGFF
d_gene: NA
abundance: NA
v_gene: TRBV7-2
j_gene: TRBJ1-1

CDR3nt: TGTGCCAGTAGTATAGGTCAGCCGAGGGATCAGCCCCAGCATTTT
CDR3aa: CASSIGQPRDQPQHF
d_gene: NA
abundance: NA
v_gene: TRBV19
j_gene: TRBJ1-5

CDR3nt: TGTGCCAGCAGCCCCGGGAGTTTGAACACTGAAGCTTTCTTT
CDR3aa: CASSPGSLNTEAFF
d_gene: NA
abundance: NA
v_gene: TRBV7-2
j_gene: TRBJ1-1

CDR3nt: TGCGCCAGCAGCCAAGATCTAGTAGGGGGTGTTCTACCCAAAAACATTCAGTACTTC
CDR3aa: CASSQDLVGGVLPKNIQYF
d_gene: NA
abundance: NA
v_gene: TRBV4-3
j_gene: TRBJ2-4

CDR3nt: TGTGCTAGTGGTTTGGTACATGACGGAACTACGGGCACAGATACGCAGTATTTT
CDR3aa: CASGLVHDGTTGTDTQYF
d_gene: NA
abundance: NA
v_gene: TRBV12-5
j_gene: TRBJ2-3

CDR3nt: TGTGCCAGCAGTTACCAGGGGGTAGGAGATCAGCCCCAGCATTTT
CDR3aa: CASSYQGVGDQPQHF
d_gene: TRBD1
abundance: NA
v_gene: TRBV6-5
j_gene: TRBJ1-5

CDR3nt: TGTGCCAGCAGCTTGCCGCCGGGGAACACCATATATTTT
CDR3aa: CASSLPPGNTIYF
d_gene: NA
abundance: NA
v_gene: TRBV7-8
j_gene: TRBJ1-3

CDR3nt: TGTGCCATCAGTGAGGGTCAGATGAACACTGAAGCTTTCTTT
CDR3aa: CAISEGQMNTEAFF
d_gene: NA
abundance: NA
v_gene: TRBV10-3
j_gene: TRBJ1-1

CDR3nt: TGTGCCACAAGACCGGGACAGGAGAGACTGTTTTTT
CDR3aa: CATRPGQERLFF
d_gene: TRBD1
abundance: NA
v_gene: TRBV10-3
j_gene: TRBJ1-4

CDR3nt: TGTGCCACCACACCCGGGACTAGCGGGAGGAGGGGCTACAATGAGCAGTTCTTC
CDR3aa: CATTPGTSGRRGYNEQFF
d_gene: TRBD2
abundance: NA
v_gene: TRBV19
j_gene: TRBJ2-1

CDR3nt: TGTGCCAGCAGCCAATTGACTGTGAACTATGGCTACACCTTC
CDR3aa: CASSQLTVNYGYTF
d_gene: NA
abundance: few
v_gene: TRBV4-2
j_gene: TRBJ1-2

CDR3nt: TGTGCCACCTGGGACTCGAGGTTCCATGGCTACACCTTC
CDR3aa: CATWDSRFHGYTF
d_gene: NA
abundance: NA
v_gene: TRBV21-1
j_gene: TRBJ1-2

CDR3nt: TGTGCCATCAGATCGGGACTAGCGGACGGGGAGCTGTTTTTT
CDR3aa: CAIRSGLADGELFF
d_gene: TRBD2
abundance: NA
v_gene: TRBV10-3
j_gene: TRBJ2-2

CDR3nt: TGTGCCAGTAGAACCGGGACAGGGCATATCTATGGCTACACCTTC
CDR3aa: CASRTGTGHIYGYTF
d_gene: TRBD1
abundance: NA
v_gene: TRBV19
j_gene: TRBJ1-2

CDR3nt: TGTGCCAGCAGTTATCTCAGGAGGGATGAGCAGTTCTTC
CDR3aa: CASSYLRRDEQFF
d_gene: NA
abundance: NA
v_gene: TRBV6-5
j_gene: TRBJ2-1

CDR3nt: TGTGCCAGCAGCCCCACACTAGGTAGCTCCTACAATGAGCAGTTCTTC
CDR3aa: CASSPTLGSSYNEQFF
d_gene: NA
abundance: NA
v_gene: TRBV7-6
j_gene: TRBJ2-1

CDR3nt: TGTGCCAGCAGACGAGAGCTCTCTGGAAACACCATATATTTT
CDR3aa: CASRRELSGNTIYF
d_gene: NA
abundance: NA
v_gene: TRBV6-6
j_gene: TRBJ1-3

CDR3nt: TGTGCCAGCAGCGTAGATACAACTAATGAAAAACTGTTTTTT
CDR3aa: CASSVDTTNEKLFF
d_gene: NA
abundance: NA
v_gene: TRBV9
j_gene: TRBJ1-4

CDR3nt: TGTGCCACCAGCAGAGATTACGGGTCTGGAAACACCATATATTTT
CDR3aa: CATSRDYGSGNTIYF
d_gene: NA
abundance: NA
v_gene: TRBV15
j_gene: TRBJ1-3

CDR3nt: TGCGCCAGCAGCCCTCGACAGGGAAAAGAGACCCAGTACTTC
CDR3aa: CASSPRQGKETQYF
d_gene: TRBD1
abundance: NA
v_gene: TRBV5-1
j_gene: TRBJ2-5

CDR3nt: TGTGCCAGCAGCTTAGCGACCAGGGTGATGAACACTGAAGCTTTCTTT
CDR3aa: CASSLATRVMNTEAFF
d_gene: NA
abundance: NA
v_gene: TRBV7-2
j_gene: TRBJ1-1

CDR3nt: TGTGCCAGCAGCGTTAACCCCGGGACAGGGAATGAAAAACTGTTTTTT
CDR3aa: CASSVNPGTGNEKLFF
d_gene: TRBD1
abundance: NA
v_gene: TRBV9
j_gene: TRBJ1-4

CDR3nt: TGTGCCAGTACGGGACAGGGAGGCCTAGGGTATGGCTACACCTTC
CDR3aa: CASTGQGGLGYGYTF
d_gene: TRBD1
abundance: NA
v_gene: TRBV19
j_gene: TRBJ1-2

CDR3nt: TGTGCCAGCAGGTGGGACACTAACTATGGCTACACCTTC
CDR3aa: CASRWDTNYGYTF
d_gene: NA
abundance: NA
v_gene: TRBV6-5
j_gene: TRBJ1-2

CDR3nt: TGTGCCAGCAGTTACTTACAGGGGGGCAACACAGATACGCAGTATTTT
CDR3aa: CASSYLQGGNTDTQYF
d_gene: TRBD1
abundance: NA
v_gene: TRBV6-5
j_gene: TRBJ2-3

CDR3nt: TGTGCCAGCAGTTACGGCGCCGGAAGGAGGTCCTATGGCTACACCTTC
CDR3aa: CASSYGAGRRSYGYTF
d_gene: NA
abundance: NA
v_gene: TRBV6-5
j_gene: TRBJ1-2

CDR3nt: TGCGCCAGCAGCCTAGACAGCTCTGGAAACACCATATATTTT
CDR3aa: CASSLDSSGNTIYF
d_gene: NA
abundance: few
v_gene: TRBV4-3
j_gene: TRBJ1-3

CDR3nt: TGTGCCAGCAGCCAAAATCGGGGGACAGGGAACTATGGCTACACCTTC
CDR3aa: CASSQNRGTGNYGYTF
d_gene: TRBD1
abundance: NA
v_gene: TRBV2
j_gene: TRBJ1-2

CDR3nt: TGTGCCAGCAACCTAGGACTAGCGGGGACAGATACGCAGTATTTT
CDR3aa: CASNLGLAGTDTQYF
d_gene: TRBD2
abundance: NA
v_gene: TRBV2
j_gene: TRBJ2-3

CDR3nt: TGTGCCAGCAGTTACTTTGGCGGGAGGGACAATGAGCAGTTCTTC
CDR3aa: CASSYFGGRDNEQFF
d_gene: TRBD2
abundance: NA
v_gene: TRBV6-5
j_gene: TRBJ2-1

CDR3nt: TGTGCCAGCAGTGTCAGGGGGCTTAGCAATCAGCCCCAGCATTTT
CDR3aa: CASSVRGLSNQPQHF
d_gene: TRBD1
abundance: NA
v_gene: TRBV5-6
j_gene: TRBJ1-5

CDR3nt: TGTGCCAGCAGCGTAGGGGATAACAATCAGCCCCAGCATTTT
CDR3aa: CASSVGDNNQPQHF
d_gene: NA
abundance: NA
v_gene: TRBV5-5
j_gene: TRBJ1-5

CDR3nt: TGTGCCAGCAGCTTTCTGGACAGGGGCTACAATGAGCAGTTCTTC
CDR3aa: CASSFLDRGYNEQFF
d_gene: TRBD1
abundance: few
v_gene: TRBV13
j_gene: TRBJ2-1

CDR3nt: TGTGCCAGCAGCGTAGCCCTAGCGGGAGGGACCGGGGAGCTGTTTTTT
CDR3aa: CASSVALAGGTGELFF
d_gene: TRBD2
abundance: NA
v_gene: TRBV9
j_gene: TRBJ2-2

CDR3nt: TGCGCCAGCAGCCAAGTTCCCGGGACAGGGGCTAATTTT
CDR3aa: CASSQVPGTGANF
d_gene: TRBD1
abundance: NA
v_gene: TRBV4-1
j_gene: TRBJ1-4

CDR3nt: TGTGCCAGCAGCTTAGACCGGGACAGTTCTTCACCCCTCCACTTT
CDR3aa: CASSLDRDSSSPLHF
d_gene: TRBD1
abundance: NA
v_gene: TRBV7-6
j_gene: TRBJ1-6

CDR3nt: TGCGCCAGCAGCCAAGATGGCCAGGGATTGGTCGAGCAGTACTTC
CDR3aa: CASSQDGQGLVEQYF
d_gene: NA
abundance: NA
v_gene: TRBV4-3
j_gene: TRBJ2-7

CDR3nt: TGTGCCAGATACGGGACAGGGCTCTCAAACTATGGCTACACCTTC
CDR3aa: CARYGTGLSNYGYTF
d_gene: TRBD1
abundance: NA
v_gene: TRBV2
j_gene: TRBJ1-2

CDR3nt: TGTGCCAGCAGTGCCACAGGGGAAAGGAGAGATACGCAGTATTTT
CDR3aa: CASSATGERRDTQYF
d_gene: TRBD1
abundance: NA
v_gene: TRBV2
j_gene: TRBJ2-3

CDR3nt: TGTGCCAGCAGCTTAGTACGGAGGAACACTGAAGCTTTCTTT
CDR3aa: CASSLVRRNTEAFF
d_gene: NA
abundance: NA
v_gene: TRBV11-3
j_gene: TRBJ1-1

CDR3nt: TGTGCCAGCAGTTACGGCAGCAATCAGCCCCAGCATTTT
CDR3aa: CASSYGSNQPQHF
d_gene: NA
abundance: few
v_gene: TRBV6-5
j_gene: TRBJ1-5

CDR3nt: TGTGCCAGCAGCCCGCAGACAACTAATGAAAAACTGTTTTTT
CDR3aa: CASSPQTTNEKLFF
d_gene: NA
abundance: NA
v_gene: TRBV9
j_gene: TRBJ1-4

CDR3nt: TGTGCCAGCAACCATCCGGGACAGAACTTTTACAATGAGCAGTTCTTC
CDR3aa: CASNHPGQNFYNEQFF
d_gene: TRBD1
abundance: NA
v_gene: TRBV5-4
j_gene: TRBJ2-1